One and the same sample provided the 18 T cell receptor beta chains below, sequenced in a study of cytomegalovirus exposure and HLA in healthy donors. Vbeta (60) and Jbeta (13) primers were used in the PCR. Produced via immunoSEQ multiplex PCR; TCRdb's table is partial and in-frame only. The table records approximately 88,000 clones, 78% of them present only once. Sequenced sample: PBMCs. The receptors were sampled from a man aged 18 to 30 in good health and CMV-seropositive.

This clone was seen just once. The V gene is TRBV29-1, the J gene TRBJ2-1; 8 nucleotides agree with TRBD1. Per germline, CDR1 SQVTM and CDR2 ANQGSEA. The V gene end was trimmed by 7 bases and the J gene end by 4 bases; junction bases not matched to a gene: 3. This CDR3 has 12 amino acids. CDR3 nucleotides: TGCAGCGACAACAGGGGGTACAATGAGCAGTTCTTC. Its protein product is CSDNRGYNEQFF.

CDR3 nucleotides: TGCAGCGGGCAGGGTGGGGACAGTCATGGCTACACCTTC. Encoded protein: CSGQGGDSHGYTF. The rearrangement uses TRBV29-1 and TRBJ1-2; 7 bases agree with TRBD1. The J segment lost 6 bases and the V segment lost 7 bases, leaving 11 bases of the junction unmatched. CDR3 size: 13 residues. CDR1 and CDR2 from the germline V gene are SQVTM and ANQGSEA. Supplemented by reference TRBV29-1 and TRBJ1-2, the full variable domain reads SAVISQKPSRDICQRGTSLTIQCQVDSQVTMMFWYRQQPGQSLTLIATANQGSEATYESGFVIDKFPISRPNLTFSTLTVSNMSPEDSSIYLCSGQGGDSHGYTFGSGTRLTVV.

The V and J genes are TRBV15 and TRBJ1-1, with D possibly TRBD1 on 5 matching bases. This CDR3 is 12 amino acids long. The germline CDR1 and CDR2 sequences are LNHNV and YYDKDF (reference sequence). The V end was cut by 5 bases, the J end by 5 bases, with 9 bases between. The CDR3 protein is CATSYRGTEAFF. The CDR3 nucleotides are TGTGCCACCAGCTATAGGGGTACTGAAGCTTTCTTT.

The chain has TRBV5-4 and TRBJ2-3; D gene ambiguous. Trimming left V 4 bases short and J 4 bases short, with 10 bases between. Germline V gene lookup returns CDR1 SGHNT and CDR2 YYREEE (reference sequence). This CDR3 is built from 13 residues. As DNA, the CDR3 is TGTGCCAGCAGCACGTCTAGTTCAGATACGCAGTATTTT. Its protein product is CASSTSSSDTQYF. Full variable domain (rest looked up from reference TRBV5-4 and TRBJ2-3): ETGVTQSPTHLIKTRGQQVTLRCSSQSGHNTVSWYQQALGQGPQFIFQYYREEENGRGNFPPRFSGLQFPNYSSELNVNALELDDSALYLCASSTSSSDTQYFGPGTRLTVL.

The V gene is TRBV7-3, the J gene TRBJ1-2, with D unresolved. Trimming took off 0 bases at V and 5 bases at J, with 10 bases between the two ends. This CDR3 has 14 amino acids. The germline V gene encodes CDR1 SGHTA and CDR2 FQGTGA. CDR3: CASSLTDEGYGYTF. The DNA for the CDR3 is TGTGCCAGCAGCTTAACGGACGAGGGTTATGGCTACACCTTC. The full variable domain, in which reference TRBV7-3 and TRBJ1-2 provide the parts outside the CDR3, is GAGVSQTPSNKVTEKGKYVELRCDPISGHTALYWYRQSLGQGPEFLIYFQGTGAADDSGLPNDRFFAVRPEGSVSTLKIQRTERGDSAVYLCASSLTDEGYGYTFGSGTRLTVV.

This clone was seen a handful of times. This chain uses TRBV28 with TRBJ2-1; TRBD1 agrees at 9 bases. Per germline, CDR1 MDHEN and CDR2 SYDVKM. J gave up 9 bases and V 6 bases, and 3 bases lay outside the gene matches. This CDR3 spans 12 amino acids. The CDR3 protein is CASRGTGPEQFF. CDR3 nucleotide sequence: TGTGCCAGCAGAGGGACAGGGCCTGAGCAGTTCTTC.

The chain couples TRBV6-5 to TRBJ2-7, with a weak D call TRBD2 (6 bases). The germline V gene has CDR1 MNHEY and CDR2 SVGAGI. The CDR3 sequence is 13 residues long. Trimming left V 9 bases short and J 5 bases short, with 17 bases between. This chain's CDR3 is CARGDVGSHEQYF. The CDR3 DNA sequence: TGTGCCAGGGGGGATGTCGGGAGCCACGAGCAGTACTTC.

This clone was detected only a few times. The CDR3 reads CSVGLAGGGELFF. The CDR3, as DNA: TGCAGCGTTGGACTAGCGGGAGGCGGGGAGCTGTTTTTT. The gene calls are TRBV29-1 and TRBJ2-2, with 13 positions matching TRBD2. Germline CDR1 reads SQVTM; CDR2 reads ANQGSEA. This CDR3 contains 13 residues. The ends lost 4 bases at V and 7 bases at J; junction bases unmatched: 0.

The gene calls are TRBV7-9 and TRBJ2-1, with 7 bases matching TRBD1. The trim removed 5 bases at V and 4 bases at J, leaving 8 bases unmatched. The CDR3 has 15 amino acids. Germline assignment: CDR1 SEHNR and CDR2 FQNEAQ (reference sequence). The chain's CDR3 is CASSPYRGPYNEQFF. CDR3 DNA: TGTGCCAGCAGCCCGTACAGGGGCCCTTACAATGAGCAGTTCTTC.

This clone was observed a handful of times. This rearrangement joins TRBV4-1 to TRBJ2-1; D is ambiguous. Trimming cost V 3 bases and J 8 bases, with 5 bases left between them. The CDR3 contains 11 residues. CDR1 is MGHRA, CDR2 YSYEKL, per germline. CDR3 DNA sequence: TGCGCCAGCAGCCAGGTAGATGAGCAGTTCTTC. Translated: CASSQVDEQFF.

The chain employs TRBV28 and TRBJ1-1, with D perhaps TRBD1 (6 bases). The CDR3 length is 11 residues. The germline CDR1 and CDR2 sequences are MDHEN and SYDVKM. The V end was cut by 3 bases, the J end by 10 bases, with 9 bases between. The CDR3: CASSLGHSAFF. Written as DNA, the CDR3 is TGTGCCAGCAGTTTGGGACATTCAGCTTTCTTT.

The chain uses TRBV10-1 and TRBJ2-1; the match to TRBD2 covers 8 bases. Germline V lookup: CDR1 WNHNN, CDR2 SYGVQD (reference sequence). CDR3 size: 14 residues. Losses at the gene ends were 2 bases for V and 5 bases for J; bases not matched to a gene: 2. The CDR3: CASSETSGDNEQFF. CDR3 DNA sequence: TGCGCCAGCAGTGAGACTAGCGGAGACAATGAGCAGTTCTTC.

The V gene is TRBV6-5, the J gene TRBJ2-6, with 11 bases matching TRBD1. Trimming removed 4 bases from V and 12 bases from J; junction bases left unmatched: 8. Germline loops: CDR1 MNHEY, CDR2 SVGAGI. This CDR3 has 15 residues. DNA of the CDR3: TGTGCCAGCAGTTGGACAGGGGGCGGGTCCCTCGTCCTGACTTTC. It encodes CASSWTGGGSLVLTF.

The chain joins TRBV9 to TRBJ2-2; a possible D gene is TRBD2 (5 bases). Germline CDR1 and CDR2: SGDLS and YYNGEE. The CDR3 has 15 residues. The V end lost 4 bases, the J end lost 6 bases, and 16 bases lay between the germline ends. Written as DNA, the CDR3 is TGTGCCAGCAGCCCTGAGGGCGGGTATTCCGGGGAGCTGTTTTTT. Encoded protein: CASSPEGGYSGELFF.

The rearrangement uses TRBV5-1 and TRBJ1-4; maybe TRBD1 (5 bases). The germline V gene encodes CDR1 SGHRS and CDR2 YFSETQ. V was pared by 4 bases and J by 6 bases, with 10 bases between. This CDR3 is 13 amino acids long. The CDR3 DNA reads as TGCGCCAGCAGCCCCCCGGGGGATGAAAAACTGTTTTTT. Its protein product is CASSPPGDEKLFF.

This chain uses TRBV5-1 with TRBJ1-1; 10 bases line up with TRBD1. The germline gives CDR1 SGHRS, CDR2 YFSETQ. The trim removed 7 bases at V and 0 bases at J, leaving 6 bases unmatched. The CDR3 is 15 residues long. CDR3 DNA: TGCGCCAGCGGACCGGGACAGGGGATGAACACTGAAGCTTTCTTT. Its translation is CASGPGQGMNTEAFF.

This clone has a single count. The chain employs TRBV10-1 and TRBJ2-5; 7 bases are shared with TRBD1. CDR3 length: 18 amino acids. Germline V CDR1 and CDR2: WNHNN, SYGVQD (reference sequence). V was clipped by 4 bases and J by 1 base; unmatched bases: 15. CDR3 residues: CASSGGGIRGLGQETQYF. The DNA for the CDR3 is TGCGCCAGCAGTGGAGGGGGCATCAGGGGCTTGGGCCAAGAGACCCAGTACTTC.

The chain uses TRBV28 and TRBJ2-1, with 9 bases that match TRBD1. The CDR3 is made up of 15 amino acids. Germline V gives CDR1 MDHEN, CDR2 SYDVKM. V was clipped by 3 bases and J by 5 bases; unmatched bases: 5. CDR3 DNA sequence: TGTGCCAGCAGTTTTCCCGGGACAGGGAACAATGAGCAGTTCTTC. It codes for CASSFPGTGNNEQFF.